Each of the 13 T cell receptor beta chains below was sequenced from the same sample in a study of Graves' ophthalmopathy and Graves' hyperthyroidism. Amplified material comprised TCR beta CDR3 regions derived from RNA transcripts. Investigators did first-round RT-PCR with HTBI primers, then second-round multiplex PCR. Each CDR3 protein gets one entry after TCRdb re-called the multiplex PCR reads with MiXCR. There are nearly 400,000 distinct CDR3 sequences in the sample; about 17% occur only once, and roughly 1.4% lies in the top ten. The sample was peripheral blood. The receptors derive from a woman between 18 and 30 years old with Graves' ophthalmopathy.

This clonotype was recorded many times. This chain connects TRBV11-3 to TRBJ2-7, with D tentatively TRBD2 (5 bases). The V gene lost 5 bases and the J gene lost 6 bases, with 14 bases spanning the gap. Germline V CDR1 and CDR2: SGHNT, YENEEA. CDR3 length: 13 residues. DNA for the CDR3: TGTGCCAGCAGCCCACGGGGAGTCCCCGAGCAGTACTTC. Amino acid sequence: CASSPRGVPEQYF.

This clonotype was seen at least ten times. The rearrangement uses TRBV6-5 and TRBJ2-7; D not certain. CDR3 size: 11 residues. Germline V CDR1 and CDR2: MNHEY, SVGAGI. Trimming removed 2 bases at V and 3 bases at J, with 2 bases between. The CDR3 DNA reads as TGTGCCAGCAGTTACCTCTACGAGCAGTACTTC. Its translation: CASSYLYEQYF.

In this sample, this clonotype turned up many times. V and J are TRBV28 and TRBJ1-5; D unresolved. Trimming cost V 7 bases and J 0 bases, with 22 bases left between them. The CDR3 loop spans 18 amino acids. From germline, CDR1 is MDHEN and CDR2 SYDVKM. The CDR3 DNA reads TGTGCCAGCACCAGTCCTGGCGGGCGCGCTTATAGCAATCAGCCCCAGCATTTT. It codes for CASTSPGGRAYSNQPQHF.

This clonotype occurred many times. This sequence joins TRBV14 and TRBJ1-2, with D possibly matching TRBD1 (6 bases). This CDR3 contains 15 residues. Germline V gene sequence: CDR1 SGHDN, CDR2 FVKESK. The germline V and J ends were trimmed by 3 bases and 6 bases, with 17 bases remaining between them. CDR3 region: CASSHSVTDRNGYTF. In DNA, the CDR3 is TGTGCCAGCAGCCACTCAGTGACGGACAGAAATGGCTACACCTTC.

This clonotype appeared many times. The genes are TRBV20-1 and TRBJ1-1; D is ambiguous. The germline V gene encodes CDR1 DFQATT and CDR2 SNEGSKA (reference sequence). The CDR3 loop spans 12 amino acids. The CDR3 sequence: CKRAGVNTEAFF. CDR3 in DNA: TGCAAAAGGGCCGGGGTGAACACTGAAGCTTTCTTT.

The rearrangement links TRBV6-4 to TRBJ2-7; maybe TRBD1 (6 bases). The V end was cut by 4 bases, the J end by 0 bases, with 10 bases between. The CDR3 runs 14 residues. Germline lookup yields CDR1 MRHNA and CDR2 SNTAGT. The CDR3 nucleotides are TGTGCCAGCAGTGCCTACAGGGCCTCCTACGAGCAGTACTTC. Translation: CASSAYRASYEQYF.

This clonotype was detected ten times or more. This chain connects TRBV20-1 to TRBJ2-5; D gene ambiguous. V lost 0 bases, J lost 5 bases, and 19 bases lay in between. This CDR3 is built from 16 residues. From germline, CDR1 is DFQATT and CDR2 SNEGSKA (reference sequence). This CDR3 is CSARDFRELGRETQYF. The CDR3 DNA follows: TGCAGTGCTAGAGATTTTAGAGAACTTGGAAGGGAGACCCAGTACTTC.

Ten or more counts support this clonotype. The genes are TRBV6-5 and TRBJ2-7; no definite D call. V gave up 2 bases and J gave up 3 bases, with 5 bases separating them. CDR1 MNHEY and CDR2 SVGAGI come from the germline V gene. CDR3 length equals 12 residues. CDR3 sequence (DNA): TGTGCCAGCAGTTACGGGATCTACGAGCAGTACTTC. This codes for CASSYGIYEQYF.

The chain employs TRBV27 and TRBJ1-1; no clear D gene. V was cut by 4 bases and J by 1 base, with 13 bases left in between. The CDR3 loop spans 15 amino acids. Germline V gene lookup returns CDR1 MNHEY and CDR2 SMNVEV (reference sequence). DNA for the CDR3: TGTGCCAGCAGTTATGGAACGGTCCCGAACACTGAAGCTTTCTTT. Translation gives CASSYGTVPNTEAFF.

This clonotype has at least ten counts. The chain couples TRBV10-2 to TRBJ2-4, with TRBD1 identical over 8 bases. With 0 bases clipped from V and 2 bases from J, the junction kept 6 bases outside the gene matches. This CDR3 contains 17 residues. Germline V CDR1 and CDR2: WSHSY, SAAADI. The CDR3 protein is CASSESGQGYTKNIQYF. DNA for the CDR3: TGCGCCAGCAGTGAGTCTGGACAGGGCTATACCAAAAACATTCAGTACTTC.

At least ten counts were recorded for this clonotype. This chain uses TRBV6-5 with TRBJ1-1, with a tentative D call TRBD1 (5 bases). This CDR3 has 16 residues. The ends were cut back, 4 bases at V and 0 bases at J, with 15 bases in the middle. Germline lookup yields CDR1 MNHEY and CDR2 SVGAGI. This CDR3 is CASSFTGVSLNTEAFF. The CDR3 coding sequence is TGTGCCAGCAGTTTTACAGGAGTCTCCTTGAACACTGAAGCTTTCTTT.

This clonotype was counted ten times or more. The J gene is TRBJ1-2, the V gene TRBV7-2; D is unresolved. The V and J ends lost 1 base and 2 bases respectively, with 5 bases between them. The CDR3 contains 13 residues. The germline V gene has CDR1 SGHTA and CDR2 FQGNSA. CDR3 in amino acids: CASSLDTNYGYTF. The DNA of the CDR3 is TGTGCCAGCAGCTTAGACACCAACTATGGCTACACCTTC.

This clonotype has ten or more counts. The chain couples TRBV6-4 to TRBJ2-2; D could derive from TRBD1 or TRBD2 (5 bases each). V lost 6 bases, J lost 0 bases, and 20 bases lay in between. Germline V lookup: CDR1 MRHNA, CDR2 SNTAGT. This CDR3 contains 18 residues. CDR3 protein: CASSPKGGGTTNTGELFF. The CDR3 DNA sequence: TGTGCCAGCAGCCCGAAGGGTGGGGGAACAACGAACACCGGGGAGCTGTTTTTT.